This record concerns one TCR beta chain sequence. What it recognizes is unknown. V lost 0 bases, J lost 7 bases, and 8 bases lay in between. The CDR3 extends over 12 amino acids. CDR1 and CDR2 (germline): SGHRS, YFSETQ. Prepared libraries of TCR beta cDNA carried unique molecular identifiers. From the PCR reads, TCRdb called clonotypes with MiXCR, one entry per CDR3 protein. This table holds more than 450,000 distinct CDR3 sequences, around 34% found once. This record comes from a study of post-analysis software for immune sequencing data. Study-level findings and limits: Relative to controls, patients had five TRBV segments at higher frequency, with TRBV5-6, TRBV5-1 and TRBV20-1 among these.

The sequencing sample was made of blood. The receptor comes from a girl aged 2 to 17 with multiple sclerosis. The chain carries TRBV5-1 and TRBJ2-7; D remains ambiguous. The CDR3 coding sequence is TGCGCCAGCAGCTTGGAATCTCGGGAGCAGTACTTC. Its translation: CASSLESREQYF.